The clone carrying this T cell receptor (beta chain) has just a few counts. This entry is derived from a study of CD8+CD57+ T cells in acquired aplastic anemia. Trimming at V came to 2 bases and at J to 5 bases, leaving 6 bases not matched to a gene. Germline CDR1 is SGHDT and CDR2 is YYEEEE. The CDR3 contains 14 residues. Investigators profiled TCR beta VDJ and CDR3 from genomic DNA template. Via MiXCR, TCRdb re-called the reads, giving one row per CDR3 protein. Here the sample spans under 250,000 distinct CDR3 sequences, around three fifths being singletons. It was patients with CD8+CD57+ cell expansion by flow cytometry who were chosen for sequencing.

The material sequenced was sorted CD4+, CD8+, or CD8+CD57+ T cells (not recorded which) from PBMCs. This TCR was sampled from a human donor with aplastic anemia. The chain joins TRBV5-6 to TRBJ1-1; 7 positions match TRBD1. The CDR3 here is CASSFQGGVTEAFF. CDR3 nucleotide sequence: TGTGCCAGCAGCTTTCAGGGGGGGGTTACTGAAGCTTTCTTT.